The 15 T cell receptor beta chains presented below share a single source sample, sequenced in a study of CD8+ T cells in alopecia areata. Extraction and reverse transcription of RNA yielded cDNA as the sequencing template. This table comes from immunoSEQ multiplex PCR, and its TCRdb copy is limited to in-frame clones, with some not included. The data show some 170,000 clones, less than 70% seen once. As to treatment: oral pan-JAK inhibitor, 5-10 mg twice daily. The specimen was CD8+ T cells sorted from blood, collected at week 24, from a patient treated with tofacitinib. The receptors shown here come from a human donor with alopecia areata.

The chain carries TRBV7-9 and TRBJ1-5; a possible D gene is TRBD1 (6 bases). V was pared by 5 bases and J by 6 bases, with 20 bases between. Germline CDR1 SEHNR, CDR2 FQNEAQ (reference sequence). This CDR3 has 16 amino acids. The CDR3 here is CASSATGTRGVQPQHF. The CDR3 region has the DNA TGTGCCAGCAGCGCGACCGGGACAAGGGGAGTTCAGCCCCAGCATTTT.

This clone was seen a single time. The chain has TRBV6-5 and TRBJ2-3; 9 nucleotides line up with TRBD1. Trimming cost V 9 bases and J 8 bases; bases outside gene matches: 9. CDR1 is MNHEY and CDR2 is SVGAGI in the germline V gene. CDR3 size: 13 residues. CDR3 amino acids: CASRSTGGPTQYF. CDR3 DNA: TGTGCCAGTAGGTCCACAGGGGGCCCTACGCAGTATTTT.

This clone was seen once. The rearrangement uses TRBV5-6 and TRBJ2-7, with a tentative D call TRBD1 (6 bases). V lost 4 bases to trimming and J lost 0 bases, with 14 bases between them. This CDR3 is 15 amino acids long. Germline values: CDR1 SGHDT, CDR2 YYEEEE. The CDR3: CASSSRTAYSYEQYF. The CDR3 nucleotides read TGTGCCAGCAGCAGCCGGACAGCATACTCCTACGAGCAGTACTTC. The variable domain in full, completed from reference TRBV5-6 and TRBJ2-7, reads DAGVTQSPTHLIKTRGQQVTLRCSPKSGHDTVSWYQQALGQGPQFIFQYYEEEERQRGNFPDRFSGHQFPNYSSELNVNALLLGDSALYLCASSSRTAYSYEQYFGPGTRLTVT.

This clone showed up just a few times. The chain joins TRBV6-4 to TRBJ1-1, with TRBD1 as a possible D gene (6 bases). V was shortened by 2 bases and J by 13 bases, with 17 bases between the two germline ends. This CDR3 is 13 amino acids long. Germline V CDR1 and CDR2: MRHNA, SNTAGT. CDR3 region: CASSDLLGGLVFF. The DNA of the CDR3 is TGTGCCAGCAGTGACCTGCTCGGGGGGCTGGTTTTCTTT.

The rearrangement uses TRBV4-1 and TRBJ1-1, with 7 positions matching TRBD1. This CDR3 has 14 residues. Per germline, CDR1 MGHRA and CDR2 YSYEKL. Losses at the gene ends were 3 bases for V and 7 bases for J; bases not matched to a gene: 8. Written as DNA, the CDR3 is TGCGCCAGCAGCCACACGAAGGGGGCGGATGAAGCTTTCTTT. It encodes CASSHTKGADEAFF.

This chain joins TRBV25-1 and TRBJ2-3, with D possibly TRBD2 on 5 matching bases. From germline, CDR1 is MGHDK and CDR2 SYGVNS. V was shortened by 0 bases and J by 5 bases, with 6 bases between the two germline ends. The CDR3 loop spans 13 amino acids. This chain's CDR3 is CASSEYAGDTQYF. For the CDR3, the DNA is TGTGCCAGCAGTGAATACGCGGGAGATACGCAGTATTTT.

V gene TRBV30 combines with J gene TRBJ1-4; TRBD1 matches at 9 bases. This CDR3 comprises 14 residues. The germline gives CDR1 GTSNPN, CDR2 SVGIG (reference sequence). V dropped 2 bases and J dropped 6; count of bases not matched to a gene: 4. CDR3 residues: CAWSLGTGYEKLFF. DNA of the CDR3: TGTGCCTGGAGTTTGGGGACAGGGTATGAAAAACTGTTTTTT.

With respect to this clone: Different DNA sequences within this sample yield the same CDR3. In DNA form, the CDR3 reads TGCGCCAGCAGCGAGGAGGGAGGAAACCAGCCCCAGCATTTT. Amino acid sequence: CASSEEGGNQPQHF. V usage is TRBV5-1 and J usage is TRBJ1-5; D gene uncertain. Germline CDR1 is SGHRS and CDR2 is YFSETQ. V lost 4 bases to trimming and J lost 7 bases, with 15 bases between them. This CDR3 is built from 14 residues.

J is TRBJ2-3 and V is TRBV27; TRBD2 matches at 9 bases. With V trimmed by 6 bases and J by 2 bases, 9 bases remained unmatched. Germline values: CDR1 MNHEY, CDR2 SMNVEV (reference sequence). The CDR3 consists of 16 residues. The CDR3 spells CASSTQRGAYTDTQYF. The CDR3 coding sequence is TGTGCCAGCAGCACCCAGCGGGGGGCCTACACAGATACGCAGTATTTT.

The V gene is TRBV9, the J gene TRBJ2-1; D call uncertain. The germline V gene encodes CDR1 SGDLS and CDR2 YYNGEE. The CDR3 runs 11 residues. Trimming removed 0 bases at V and 8 bases at J, with 3 bases between. The chain's CDR3 is CASSVGYEQFF. In nucleotides, the CDR3 is TGTGCCAGCAGCGTAGGTTATGAGCAGTTCTTC.

V usage is TRBV15 and J usage is TRBJ1-5; D ambiguous. The CDR3 is made up of 16 amino acids. The V gene lost 1 base and the J gene lost 0 bases, with 10 bases spanning the gap. Germline V gives CDR1 LNHNV, CDR2 YYDKDF (reference sequence). CDR3 sequence (DNA): TGTGCCACCAGCAGAGGAACAGTAACTAGCAATCAGCCCCAGCATTTT. This gives the protein CATSRGTVTSNQPQHF.

The sample holds a few counts of this clone. V usage is TRBV7-9 and J usage is TRBJ2-1; 7 bases align to TRBD1. CDR1 is SEHNR and CDR2 is FQNEAQ in the germline V gene (reference sequence). V shed 3 bases and J 8 bases; nucleotides not matched to a gene: 7. This CDR3 region has 14 residues. In DNA form, the CDR3 reads TGTGCCAGCAGCTTGACAGGGAGTCTAGATGAGCAGTTCTTC. Protein sequence: CASSLTGSLDEQFF.

J is TRBJ2-7 and V is TRBV27; 8 bases line up with TRBD1. V gave up 6 bases and J gave up 3 bases; unmatched junction bases: 16. Germline V gene data show CDR1 as MNHEY and CDR2 as SMNVEV (reference sequence). CDR3 length: 17 amino acids. The chain's CDR3 is CASSPGPSQGGYYEQYF. The CDR3 coding sequence is TGTGCCAGCAGCCCAGGCCCCTCACAGGGGGGCTACTACGAGCAGTACTTC.

The chain joins TRBV11-2 to TRBJ2-1; D possibly uses TRBD1 or TRBD2 (5 bases each). With 2 bases removed from V and 5 bases from J, the gap between germline ends came to 13 bases. The CDR3 sequence is 15 residues long. The V gene's germline CDR1 is SGHAT and CDR2 FQNNGV. The chain's CDR3 is CASSLSGTQHNEQFF. CDR3 nucleotide sequence: TGTGCCAGCAGCTTATCCGGGACCCAACACAATGAGCAGTTCTTC. The complete variable domain, with remaining parts taken from reference TRBV11-2 and TRBJ2-1, reads EAGVAQSPRYKIIEKRQSVAFWCNPISGHATLYWYQQILGQGPKLLIQFQNNGVVDDSQLPKDRFSAERLKGVDSTLKIQPAKLEDSAVYLCASSLSGTQHNEQFFGPGTRLTVL.

This clone was recorded a few times. The V and J genes are TRBV28 and TRBJ2-1, with D possibly matching TRBD2 (5 bases). Germline CDR1 reads MDHEN; CDR2 reads SYDVKM. This CDR3 region has 12 residues. V was shortened by 5 bases and J by 5 bases, with 7 bases between the two germline ends. DNA of the CDR3: TGTGCCAGCAGTCCGGGAAACAATGAGCAGTTCTTC. It is translated as CASSPGNNEQFF.